This note documents a single T cell receptor (beta chain) sequence. CDR1 ENHRY and CDR2 SYGVKD come from the germline V gene. The CDR3 contains 14 residues. The V and J ends lost 11 bases and 1 base respectively, with 16 bases between them. The data derive from a study of OX40 agonist ivuxolimab in advanced cancers. Study overall: Partial responses were achieved by three patients, of whom one had hepatocellular carcinoma and two had cutaneous melanoma.

Sequencing used immunoSEQ multiplex PCR; TCRdb keeps in-frame clones, though not all of them. The table has around 94,000 clones, around 90% seen once. This sequence joins TRBV10-3 and TRBJ2-3; TRBD2 is a possible D gene (6 bases). The clonotype originates from an adult with an advanced solid tumor such as melanoma, head and neck, liver or kidney cancer. This material consisted of CD4+ or CD8+ T cells sorted from blood, taken in a trial of the OX40 agonist ivuxolimab. The CDR3 DNA is TGTGCCTCCAAGAAGGGACTTGGCACAGATACGCAGTATTTT. This encodes CASKKGLGTDTQYF.